This record concerns one T cell receptor beta chain sequence. After removal of 3 bases from V and 5 bases from J, the junction contained 15 bases not matched to a gene. The CDR3 is 17 amino acids. CDR1 SGHTA and CDR2 FQGNSA come from the germline V gene. The sample comes from a study of blood T cell repertoires in COVID-19. Study at large: Samples of COVID-19 (acute and convalescent) were obtained from the United States, Italy and Spain. PBMCs, B-cell-depleted T cells, or T cells were the source of the cDNA or gDNA that made up the material.

Participant ages covered about 18 to 95 years across 25 or so US areas. TCRdb keeps only in-frame clones here, not all; method: immunoSEQ multiplex PCR. Here the sample spans 150,000 or so clones, roughly 78% being singletons. The clonotype was recovered from a woman in her 50s who had recovered from COVID-19. The sample consisted of PBMCs or T cells enriched from blood (not recorded which). The genes are TRBV7-2 and TRBJ2-7, with TRBD2 identical over 8 bases. Here the CDR3 reads CASSLVRAGAQRDEQYF. CDR3 DNA: TGTGCCAGCAGCTTGGTAAGAGCGGGGGCCCAGAGGGACGAGCAGTACTTC.